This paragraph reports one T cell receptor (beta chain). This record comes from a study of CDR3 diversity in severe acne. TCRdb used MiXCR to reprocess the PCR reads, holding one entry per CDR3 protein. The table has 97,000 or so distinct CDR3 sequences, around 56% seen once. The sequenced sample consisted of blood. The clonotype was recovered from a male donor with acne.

CDR3 region: CASSGTSGRAVYNEQFF. CDR3 coding DNA: TGTGCCAGCAGTGGGACTAGCGGGAGGGCGGTCTACAATGAGCAGTTCTTC. This rearrangement joins TRBV2 to TRBJ2-1; TRBD2 agrees at 15 bases. The CDR3 sequence is 17 residues long. With V trimmed by 4 bases and J by 3 bases, 4 bases remained unmatched. Germline V CDR1 and CDR2: SNHLY, FYNNEI.